A selection of T cell receptor beta chains follows, all from one sample in a study of cytomegalovirus exposure and HLA in healthy donors. The method was immunoSEQ multiplex PCR; TCRdb's version includes in-frame clones alone and lacks a portion of them. The sample shows about 190,000 clones, around four fifths of them seen only once. Sequencing input: PBMCs. These receptors all stem from a boy aged 2 to 9 in good health and CMV-seronegative. The CDR3 runs from the conserved cysteine through the conserved F or W. A D gene is named only where the DNA matches it firmly.

J	D	V	DNA	CDR3
TRBJ2-5	NA	TRBV6-5	TGTGCCAGCCAGCCTCAGGGGATTAAGAAGACCCAGTACTTC	CASQPQGIKKTQYF
TRBJ2-5	TRBD1	TRBV9	TGTGCCAGCAGCGTAGGAGTCCGGGACAGGGAAGAGACCCAGTACTTC	CASSVGVRDREETQYF
TRBJ2-1	NA	TRBV13	TGTGCCAGCAGCGCGACTACCCCAGACGGTGAGCAGTTCTTC	CASSATTPDGEQFF
TRBJ1-1	TRBD1	TRBV19	TGTGCCAGTAGTATACCCCTCACTAGGAGGACAGGGCACACTGAAGCTTTCTTT	CASSIPLTRRTGHTEAFF
TRBJ1-1	NA	TRBV11-2	TGTGCCAGCAGCTTAGGTCGGAACACTGAAGCTTTCTTT	CASSLGRNTEAFF
TRBJ2-1	NA	TRBV13	TGTGCCAGCAGCTCAAGCAGGGGATTCAGAAATGAGCAGTTCTTC	CASSSSRGFRNEQFF
TRBJ1-2	NA	TRBV6-6	TGTGCCAGCAAAGGAGGACTCTATGGCTACACCTTC	CASKGGLYGYTF
TRBJ2-3	TRBD2	TRBV7-6	TGTGCCAGCAGCTTAGGGAGCGGGGTTAGCACAGATACGCAGTATTTT	CASSLGSGVSTDTQYF
TRBJ1-2	NA	TRBV5-6	TGTGCCAGCAGCTTGGGCGCGCAGGGGTTACATGGCTACACCTTC	CASSLGAQGLHGYTF
TRBJ2-2	TRBD2	TRBV11-3	TGTGCCAGCAGCCCGGGACTAGCGGGAGGAGGCGGGGAGCTGTTTTTT	CASSPGLAGGGGELFF
TRBJ2-5	TRBD1	TRBV19	TGTGCCAGTAGTGGACAGGGGGGCGAGACCCAGTACTTC	CASSGQGGETQYF
TRBJ1-1	NA	TRBV5-8	TGTGCCAGCAGCTTCGTTGGACCTCCAGGGGCGGTGGGAAACACTGAAGCTTTCTTT	CASSFVGPPGAVGNTEAFF
TRBJ2-7	NA	TRBV15	TGTGCCACCAGCTCTACTAGTTCCTACGAGCAGTACTTC	CATSSTSSYEQYF
TRBJ2-1	NA	TRBV5-1	TGCGCCAGCAGCCTAGGCGTTGGTTATCAGAGGAATGAGCAGTTCTTC	CASSLGVGYQRNEQFF
TRBJ2-1	TRBD2	TRBV30	TGTGCCTGGAGCTCGGCTAGCGGGAGGGGGAACTACAATGAGCAGTTCTTC	CAWSSASGRGNYNEQFF
TRBJ2-1	TRBD2	TRBV5-1	TGCGCCAGCAGCCCTGGAGGTCTAGCGGGAGGGGATGAGCAGTTCTTC	CASSPGGLAGGDEQFF